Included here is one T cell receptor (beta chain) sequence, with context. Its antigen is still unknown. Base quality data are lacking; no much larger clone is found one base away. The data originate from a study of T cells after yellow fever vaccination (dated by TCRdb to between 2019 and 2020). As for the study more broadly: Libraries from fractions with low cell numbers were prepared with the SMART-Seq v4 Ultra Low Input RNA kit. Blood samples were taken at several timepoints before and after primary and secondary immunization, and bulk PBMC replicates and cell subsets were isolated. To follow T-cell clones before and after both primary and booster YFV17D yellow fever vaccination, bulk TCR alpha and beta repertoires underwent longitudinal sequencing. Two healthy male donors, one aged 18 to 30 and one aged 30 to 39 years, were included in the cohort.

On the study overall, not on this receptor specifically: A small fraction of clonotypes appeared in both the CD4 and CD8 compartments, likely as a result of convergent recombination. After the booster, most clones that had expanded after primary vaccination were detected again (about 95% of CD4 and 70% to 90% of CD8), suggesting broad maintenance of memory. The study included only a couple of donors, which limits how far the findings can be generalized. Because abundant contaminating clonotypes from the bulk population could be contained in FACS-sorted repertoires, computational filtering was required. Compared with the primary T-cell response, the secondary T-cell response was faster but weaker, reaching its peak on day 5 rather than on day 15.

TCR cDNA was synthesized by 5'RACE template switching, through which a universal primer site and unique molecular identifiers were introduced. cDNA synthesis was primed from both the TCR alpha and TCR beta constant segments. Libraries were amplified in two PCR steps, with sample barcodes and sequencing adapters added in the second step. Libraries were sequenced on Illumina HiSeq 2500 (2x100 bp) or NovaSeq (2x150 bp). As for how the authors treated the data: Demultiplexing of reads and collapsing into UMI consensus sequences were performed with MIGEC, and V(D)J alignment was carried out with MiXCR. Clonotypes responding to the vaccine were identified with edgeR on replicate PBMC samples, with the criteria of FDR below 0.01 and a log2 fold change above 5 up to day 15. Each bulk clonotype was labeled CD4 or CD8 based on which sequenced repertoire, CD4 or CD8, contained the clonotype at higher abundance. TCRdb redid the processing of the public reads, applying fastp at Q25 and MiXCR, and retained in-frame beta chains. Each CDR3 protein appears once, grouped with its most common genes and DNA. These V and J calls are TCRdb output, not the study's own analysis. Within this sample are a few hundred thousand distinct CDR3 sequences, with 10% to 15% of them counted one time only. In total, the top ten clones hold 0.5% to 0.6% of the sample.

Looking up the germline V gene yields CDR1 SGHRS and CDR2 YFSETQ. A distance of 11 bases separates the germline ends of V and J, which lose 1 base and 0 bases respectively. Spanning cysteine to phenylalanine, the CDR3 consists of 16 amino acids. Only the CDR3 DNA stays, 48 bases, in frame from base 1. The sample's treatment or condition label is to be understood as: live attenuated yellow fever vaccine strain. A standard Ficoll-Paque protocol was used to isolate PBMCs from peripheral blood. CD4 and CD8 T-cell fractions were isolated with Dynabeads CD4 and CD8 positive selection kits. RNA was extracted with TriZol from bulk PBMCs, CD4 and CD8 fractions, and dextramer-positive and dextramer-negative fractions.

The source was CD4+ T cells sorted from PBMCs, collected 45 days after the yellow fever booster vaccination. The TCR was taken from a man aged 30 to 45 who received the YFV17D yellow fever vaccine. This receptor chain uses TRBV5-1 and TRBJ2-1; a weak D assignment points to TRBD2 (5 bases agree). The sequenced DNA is TGCGCCAGCAGCTTGCTAGCTAGAAGCTCCTACAATGAGCAGTTCTTC. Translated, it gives CASSLLARSSYNEQFF.